The clone carrying this T cell receptor beta chain was observed many times. Its target is unknown. This specimen belongs to a study of T cells after posttransplantation cyclophosphamide. General study points: TRB clonality was highly associated with recipient CMV seropositivity and reactivation. Donor CD8+ memory clones often dominated recipient blood repertoires at later times. TRB overlap between skin or GI tissue T cells and blood was limited.

TCRdb's copy holds only in-frame clones and misses some; the assay was immunoSEQ multiplex PCR. The data list 6,000 to 8,000 clones, none observed once; around 6% falls to the top ten. V was clipped by 5 bases and J by 14 bases; unmatched bases: 15. Per germline, CDR1 SGHTA and CDR2 FQGNSA. The CDR3 has 15 residues. Treatment was busulfan-fludarabine conditioning, a marrow graft, and cyclophosphamide on days +3 and +4. Sequenced here: PBMCs, sampled after an allogeneic stem cell transplant with post-transplant cyclophosphamide. This TCR derives from a young adult male patient who received an allogeneic stem cell transplant from an unrelated donor, was CMV-positive, and had acute and chronic GVHD. Some T cells may arise from the graft donor. The chain recombines TRBV7-2 with TRBJ1-3, with TRBD1 identical over 10 bases. The CDR3 DNA reads as TGTGCCAGCAGCCCTACCGGGACAGGGGTCCGGGGCGTATATTTT. Translating it yields CASSPTGTGVRGVYF.